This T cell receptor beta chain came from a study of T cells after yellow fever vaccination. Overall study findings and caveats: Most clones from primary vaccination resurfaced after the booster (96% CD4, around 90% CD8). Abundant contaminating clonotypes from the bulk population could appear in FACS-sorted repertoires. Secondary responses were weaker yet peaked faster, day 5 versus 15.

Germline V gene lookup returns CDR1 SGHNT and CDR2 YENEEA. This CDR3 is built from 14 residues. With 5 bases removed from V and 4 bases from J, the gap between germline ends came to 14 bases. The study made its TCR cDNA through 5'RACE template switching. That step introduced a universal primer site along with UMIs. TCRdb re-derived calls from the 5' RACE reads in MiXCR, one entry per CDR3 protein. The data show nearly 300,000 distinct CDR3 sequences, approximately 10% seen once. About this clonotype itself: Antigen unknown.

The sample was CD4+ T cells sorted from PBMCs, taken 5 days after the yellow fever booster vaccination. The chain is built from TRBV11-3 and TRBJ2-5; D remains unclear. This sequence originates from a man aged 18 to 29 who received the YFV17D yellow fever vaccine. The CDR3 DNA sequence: TGTGCCAGCAGCATCGGACCCACGGGAGAGACCCAGTACTTC. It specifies CASSIGPTGETQYF.